A selection of T cell receptor beta chains follows, all from one sample in a study of blood T cell repertoires in COVID-19. The table came from immunoSEQ multiplex PCR; TCRdb's copy has only in-frame clones and leaves some out. The sample carries tens of thousands of clones, roughly 82% recorded once. Source material: peripheral blood. These receptors all come from a woman older than 75 with acute or convalescent COVID-19. CDR3s include the opening cysteine and the closing phenylalanine or tryptophan. A D gene is named only where the DNA matches it firmly. A row's size may be missing; if present it is once, few, many or a size class.

.	TRBJ2-3	.	14	TRBV5-1	CASSLGTGSDTQYF	TGCGCCAGCAGCTTGGGTACAGGGTCAGATACGCAGTATTTT
.	TRBJ2-7	.	16	TRBV11-2	CASRLDVGSGDYEQYF	TGTGCCAGCAGACTAGACGTCGGTTCGGGGGACTACGAGCAGTACTTC
once	TRBJ2-2	.	13	TRBV7-3	CASSSPLAGELFF	TGTGCCAGCAGCTCCCCCCTAGCGGGGGAGCTGTTTTTT
few	TRBJ2-1	.	14	TRBV5-1	CASSLESSYNEQFF	TGCGCCAGCAGCTTAGAGAGCTCCTACAATGAGCAGTTCTTC
.	TRBJ2-5	TRBD2	14	TRBV7-3	CASSLTVGGETQYF	TGTGCCAGCAGCTTAACGGTGGGAGGGGAGACCCAGTACTTC
.	TRBJ2-7	.	14	TRBV28	CASSKGGGHYEQYF	TGTGCCAGCAGCAAAGGGGGGGGTCACTACGAGCAGTACTTC
.	TRBJ1-3	TRBD1	16	TRBV28	CASSSPRDSSFHTIYF	TGTGCCAGCAGTTCACCCCGGGACAGTTCCTTTCACACCATATATTTT
once	TRBJ2-6	.	16	TRBV4-1	CASSQIESSGANVLTF	TGCGCCAGCAGCCAGATTGAGAGCTCTGGGGCCAACGTCCTGACTTTC
once	TRBJ2-1	.	12	TRBV7-9	CASSSFGAEQFF	TGTGCCAGCAGCTCCTTTGGGGCCGAGCAGTTCTTC
.	TRBJ2-7	TRBD2	15	TRBV10-3	CAISPGTSVSYEQYF	TGTGCCATCAGCCCCGGGACTAGCGTCTCCTACGAGCAGTACTTC
.	TRBJ2-1	TRBD2	18	TRBV7-3	CASSQTSGRAISYNEQFF	TGTGCCAGCAGCCAGACTAGCGGGAGGGCCATTAGCTACAATGAGCAGTTCTTC
.	TRBJ2-1	TRBD2	15	TRBV2	CASRGLAGAYNEQFF	TGTGCCAGCAGGGGACTAGCGGGAGCCTACAATGAGCAGTTCTTC
.	TRBJ2-1	TRBD2	16	TRBV6-6	CASSYPGPGGSNEQFF	TGTGCCAGCAGTTACCCAGGGCCGGGGGGGTCCAATGAGCAGTTCTTC
.	TRBJ1-1	.	14	TRBV9	CASSVERGGTEAFF	TGTGCCAGCAGCGTAGAACGGGGAGGCACTGAAGCTTTCTTT
once	TRBJ2-1	.	15	TRBV18	CASSDWEGVYNEQFF	TGTGCCAGCTCAGATTGGGAGGGGGTCTACAATGAGCAGTTCTTC
.	TRBJ1-5	.	17	TRBV23-1	CASSQSRAKQVGGPQHF	TGCGCCAGCAGTCAATCTAGGGCAAAACAGGTCGGTGGGCCCCAGCATTTT
.	TRBJ2-3	TRBD1	14	TRBV3-1/TRBV3-2	CASSQSRGQDTQYF	TGTGCCAGCAGCCAAAGCAGGGGGCAGGATACGCAGTATTTT
.	TRBJ2-7	TRBD1	15	TRBV5-1	CASSLGGQGAREQYF	TGCGCCAGCAGCTTGGGAGGGCAGGGGGCGCGCGAGCAGTACTTC
.	TRBJ1-1	TRBD1	12	TRBV28	CASRTYRGKAFF	TGTGCCAGCAGGACATACAGGGGAAAGGCTTTCTTT
once	TRBJ1-4	.	17	TRBV4-2	CASSQDGAGSTNEKLFF	TGTGCCAGCAGCCAAGATGGGGCAGGATCAACTAATGAAAAACTGTTTTTT
.	TRBJ2-4	.	17	TRBV3-1/TRBV3-2	CASSQDRGYVAKNIQYF	TGTGCCAGCAGCCAAGACAGGGGATACGTCGCCAAAAACATTCAGTACTTC
.	TRBJ1-2	.	14	TRBV19	CASSLQGLRVGYTF	TGTGCCAGTAGTCTACAGGGTCTACGTGTTGGCTACACCTTC
.	TRBJ1-1	.	19	TRBV15	CATSREGLKGTGMNTEAFF	TGTGCCACCAGCAGAGAAGGCCTAAAGGGTACAGGGATGAACACTGAAGCTTTCTTT
.	TRBJ2-1	TRBD2	16	TRBV5-4	CASSYIAGGFGNEQFF	TGTGCCAGCAGCTATATAGCGGGAGGGTTCGGGAATGAGCAGTTCTTC
.	TRBJ2-1	.	15	TRBV6-5	CASTLTGSSYNEQFF	TGTGCCAGCACATTGACTGGCAGCTCCTACAATGAGCAGTTCTTC
.	TRBJ1-1	.	10	TRBV29-1	CSVDTRVAFF	TGCAGCGTTGATACCAGGGTCGCTTTCTTT
.	TRBJ1-4	TRBD1	17	TRBV11-2	CASSLGRQGATNEKLFF	TGTGCCAGCAGCTTAGGTCGACAGGGGGCAACTAATGAAAAACTGTTTTTT
.	TRBJ2-4	.	14	TRBV18	CASSPQGFKNIQYF	TGTGCCAGCTCACCACAGGGGTTCAAAAACATTCAGTACTTC
.	TRBJ1-5	.	14	TRBV7-8	CASSLGQLNQPQHF	TGTGCCAGCAGCTTAGGACAGCTCAATCAGCCCCAGCATTTT
.	TRBJ2-3	.	13	TRBV5-1	CASSVQVTDTQYF	TGCGCCAGCAGCGTACAGGTCACAGATACGCAGTATTTT
.	TRBJ1-5	.	13	TRBV19	CASSPRPREPQHF	TGTGCCAGTAGTCCCAGACCTCGGGAGCCCCAGCATTTT
.	TRBJ1-4	TRBD1	15	TRBV5-1	CASSSQTGDNEKLFF	TGCGCCAGCAGCTCCCAGACAGGGGATAATGAAAAACTGTTTTTT
.	TRBJ2-5	.	14	TRBV3-1/TRBV3-2	CASSPYGGQETQYF	TGTGCCAGCAGCCCCTATGGGGGGCAAGAGACCCAGTACTTC
.	TRBJ2-2	.	14	TRBV1	CTSSQQVVGTELFF	TGCACCAGCAGCCAACAGGTTGTAGGGACAGAGCTGTTTTTT
.	TRBJ2-1	TRBD2	13	TRBV28	CASSPFGGLGQFF	TGTGCCAGCAGTCCCTTCGGGGGACTAGGGCAGTTCTTC
.	TRBJ2-3	.	17	TRBV5-1	CASSLGLRPFGTDTQYF	TGCGCCAGCAGCTTGGGACTGCGCCCCTTCGGCACAGATACGCAGTATTTT
.	TRBJ2-2	.	15	TRBV5-1	CASSPDIRDYGELFF	TGCGCCAGCAGCCCGGACATAAGGGATTACGGGGAGCTGTTTTTT
.	TRBJ2-3	TRBD2	17	TRBV19	CASSSHSGTSVTDTQYF	TGTGCCAGTAGTTCGCACTCCGGGACTAGCGTGACAGATACGCAGTATTTT
few	TRBJ1-4	.	19	TRBV28	CASSLHIKPPGYARQKLFF	TGTGCCAGCAGTTTACACATTAAACCGCCGGGATACGCTAGGCAAAAACTGTTTTTT